These T cell receptor beta chains were read from a single sample in a study of OX40 agonist ivuxolimab in advanced cancers. Profiling relied on immunoSEQ multiplex PCR, and the TCRdb table lists in-frame clones only, not all of them. This table holds around 94,000 clones, about 85% found once. The sequences come from CD4+ or CD8+ T cells sorted from blood, collected in a trial of the OX40 agonist ivuxolimab. The receptor source for this set is an adult with an advanced solid tumor such as melanoma, head and neck, liver or kidney cancer. CDR3s include the opening cysteine and the closing phenylalanine or tryptophan. D genes are given only for firm matches. Only part of the rows carry a size: once, few, many, or a class if the clone is expanded.

j_gene | d_gene | v_gene | abundance | CDR3nt | CDR3aa
TRBJ2-7 | . | TRBV18 | . | TGTGCCAGCTCACCTTTTTCCGCCGGCGAGCAGTACTTC | CASSPFSAGEQYF
TRBJ2-2 | . | TRBV28 | . | TGTGCCAGCAGCCAACCCAGGGGGGGAGGGGGCGCTCACTGGAACACCGGGGAGCTGTTTTTT | CASSQPRGGGGAHWNTGELFF
TRBJ1-1 | . | TRBV15 | . | TGTGCCACCAGCACCTACGCGGGGGGCCCTGAAGCTTTCTTT | CATSTYAGGPEAFF
TRBJ2-3 | . | TRBV29-1 | . | TGCAGCGGCATAACTAGCACAGATACGCAGTATTTT | CSGITSTDTQYF
TRBJ2-3 | . | TRBV5-1 | . | TGCGCCAGCAGCTTCGGTGGGGGAGGTCGAGATACGCAGTATTTT | CASSFGGGGRDTQYF
TRBJ2-1 | TRBD2 | TRBV19 | . | TGTGCCAGTAGACTAGCGGGGGGGGACAATGAGCAGTTCTTC | CASRLAGGDNEQFF
TRBJ1-5 | . | TRBV11-2 | once | TGTGCCAGCAGCTTGTCGGGGGGTGGCAATCAGCCCCAGCATTTT | CASSLSGGGNQPQHF
TRBJ2-3 | . | TRBV21-1 | . | TGTGCCAGCAGCCCCTGGACTAGCGGGAGGTGTGATACGCAGTATTTT | CASSPWTSGRCDTQYF
TRBJ2-7 | . | TRBV27 | few | TGTGCCAGCAGTTTAAGAAACGAGCAGTACTTC | CASSLRNEQYF
TRBJ2-7 | . | TRBV4-2 | . | TGTGCCAGCAGCCAAGATTTGAATAGCTACGAGCAGTACTTC | CASSQDLNSYEQYF
TRBJ1-3 | TRBD1 | TRBV11-2 | . | TGTGCCAGCAGCTTTGGACAGGCCATCTCTGGAAACACCATATATTTT | CASSFGQAISGNTIYF
TRBJ1-4 | . | TRBV5-4 | . | TGTGCCAGCAGCTTGGGTGGAACTAATGAAAAACTGTTTTTT | CASSLGGTNEKLFF
TRBJ1-2 | . | TRBV2 | . | TGTGCCAGCAGTGACTATAACAGTCCTAACTATGGCTACACCTTC | CASSDYNSPNYGYTF
TRBJ1-2 | . | TRBV5-4 | . | TGTGCCAGCAGACCGACAGGCCTATATGGCTACACCTTC | CASRPTGLYGYTF
TRBJ2-7 | TRBD2 | TRBV9 | . | TGTGCCAGCAGCGCCGCCGGGACTAGCGAAGAGCAGTACTTC | CASSAAGTSEEQYF
TRBJ2-7 | . | TRBV5-5 | once | TGTGCCAGCAGCTTGGCCTACGAGCAGTACTTC | CASSLAYEQYF
TRBJ1-3 | . | TRBV10-3 | . | TGTGCCATCAGTGAAGAGGACAAAGGAAACACCATATATTTT | CAISEEDKGNTIYF
TRBJ2-1 | . | TRBV5-6 | . | TGTGCCAGCAGCCTGTACAATGAGCAGTTCTTC | CASSLYNEQFF
TRBJ2-7 | TRBD2 | TRBV7-3 | . | TGTGCCAGCAGCTTAGCAGCGGGATACGAGCAGTACTTC | CASSLAAGYEQYF
TRBJ2-2 | TRBD2 | TRBV2 | . | TGTGCCAGCAGTGGTACGGGAGGGGGCACCGGGGAGCTGTTTTTT | CASSGTGGGTGELFF
TRBJ2-1 | TRBD1 | TRBV10-3 | . | TGTGCCCTCTCCGGGACAGGCGGCAATGAGCAGTTCTTC | CALSGTGGNEQFF
TRBJ1-4 | . | TRBV5-3 | . | TGTGCCAGAACCATCCCCGGGGGCGAAAAACTGTTTTTT | CARTIPGGEKLFF
TRBJ2-7 | . | TRBV5-1 | . | TGCGCCAGCAGCTTGGCCCCTTCAGACTACGAGCAGTACTTC | CASSLAPSDYEQYF
TRBJ2-1 | . | TRBV4-1 | . | TGCGCCAGCAGCCAAGGCGTTGCGGGGATTTACCAGCACAATGAGCAGTTCTTC | CASSQGVAGIYQHNEQFF
TRBJ1-2 | TRBD1 | TRBV4-2 | few | TGTGCCAGCAGCCAAGGACAGGGGGGCAACTATGGCTACACCTTC | CASSQGQGGNYGYTF
TRBJ2-1 | TRBD1 | TRBV6-6 | . | TGTGCCAGCATTCAGGCGGACAGGTCGATTTGGAATGAGCAGTTCTTC | CASIQADRSIWNEQFF
TRBJ2-7 | TRBD2 | TRBV11-3 | . | TGTGCCAGCAGCCCCCGGGGGGACCACGAGCAGTACTTC | CASSPRGDHEQYF
TRBJ2-7 | . | TRBV6-5 | . | TGTGCCAGCAGGAGGAGCGTGCTCTCCGAGCAGTACTTC | CASRRSVLSEQYF
TRBJ2-7 | . | TRBV10-3 | . | TGTGCCATCAGTGAGTCCGGGTACTACGAGCAGTACTTC | CAISESGYYEQYF
TRBJ1-3 | . | TRBV6-6 | . | TGTGCCAGTCAGCCTCATTCAGGAGACTCTGGAAACACCATATATTTT | CASQPHSGDSGNTIYF
TRBJ1-4 | . | TRBV11-2 | . | TGTGCCAGCAGCTTAGAAAATAATGAAAAACTGTTTTTT | CASSLENNEKLFF
TRBJ2-7 | TRBD2 | TRBV7-9 | . | TGTGCCAGCAGCTTAGCGCAGGTTTACGGGGAGGGCCAAGTCCACGAGCAGTACTTC | CASSLAQVYGEGQVHEQYF
TRBJ2-6 | . | TRBV4-1 | few | TGCGCCAGCAGCCATTCAGGTATCCGCTCTGGGGCCAACGTCCTGACTTTC | CASSHSGIRSGANVLTF
TRBJ2-1 | . | TRBV4-3 | once | TGCGCCAGCAGCCAAGTTCATCTCACCGGGACCGCCTTGTATGAGCAGTTCTTC | CASSQVHLTGTALYEQFF
TRBJ2-3 | . | TRBV10-1 | . | TGCGCCAGCAGTGTGGGGAGTCAGATAGTCTACAACGTGGATACGCAGTATTTT | CASSVGSQIVYNVDTQYF
TRBJ1-4 | . | TRBV5-5 | . | TGTGCCAGCAGCTTACTCAATAATGAAAAACTGTTTTTT | CASSLLNNEKLFF
TRBJ2-3 | . | TRBV30 | . | TGTGCCTGTTCCCGACTAGTAAGCACAGATACGCAGTATTTT | CACSRLVSTDTQYF
TRBJ1-5 | . | TRBV28 | . | TGTGCCAGCACCGGGTGGGATAATCAGCCCCAGCATTTT | CASTGWDNQPQHF
TRBJ2-3 | TRBD2 | TRBV7-2 | few | TGTGCCAGCAGCTCCAGGACTAGGTCGAGCACAGATACGCAGTATTTT | CASSSRTRSSTDTQYF
TRBJ2-3 | . | TRBV5-1 | . | TGCGCCAGCAGCGCCGACCTTGGGCAGGTCAGCACAGATACGCAGTATTTT | CASSADLGQVSTDTQYF
TRBJ1-2 | . | TRBV2 | medium-sized | TGTGCCAGCAGGTTCAGGGTCTCTGGCTACACCTTC | CASRFRVSGYTF
TRBJ2-7 | . | TRBV9 | . | TGTGCCAGCAGCGTAGTGCCAGGCTACGAGCAGTACTTC | CASSVVPGYEQYF
TRBJ2-7 | TRBD1 | TRBV27 | once | TGTGCCAGCAGTTTCTCCCCCGGACAGGGATTCTACGAGCAGTACTTC | CASSFSPGQGFYEQYF